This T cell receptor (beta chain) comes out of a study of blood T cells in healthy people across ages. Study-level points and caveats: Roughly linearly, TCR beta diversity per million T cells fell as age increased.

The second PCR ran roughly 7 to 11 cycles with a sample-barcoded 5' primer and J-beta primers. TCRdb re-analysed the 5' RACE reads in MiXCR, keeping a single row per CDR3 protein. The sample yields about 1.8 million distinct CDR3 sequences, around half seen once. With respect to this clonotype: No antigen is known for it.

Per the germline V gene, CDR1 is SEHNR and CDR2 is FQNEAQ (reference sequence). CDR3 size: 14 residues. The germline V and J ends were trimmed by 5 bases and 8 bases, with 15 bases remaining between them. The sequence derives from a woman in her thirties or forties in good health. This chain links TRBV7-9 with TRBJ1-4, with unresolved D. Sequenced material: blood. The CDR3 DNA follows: TGTGCCAGCAGCCGTTCGGACGGTCAAGAAAAACTGTTTTTT. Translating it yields CASSRSDGQEKLFF.